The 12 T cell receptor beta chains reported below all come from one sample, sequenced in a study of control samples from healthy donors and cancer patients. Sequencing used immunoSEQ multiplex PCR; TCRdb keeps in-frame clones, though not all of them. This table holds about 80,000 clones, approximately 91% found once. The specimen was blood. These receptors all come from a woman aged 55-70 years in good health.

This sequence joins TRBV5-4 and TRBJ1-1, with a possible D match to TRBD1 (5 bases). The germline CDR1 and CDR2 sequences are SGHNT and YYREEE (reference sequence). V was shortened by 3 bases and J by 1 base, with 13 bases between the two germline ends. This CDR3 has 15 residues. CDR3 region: CASSSADRGNTEAFF. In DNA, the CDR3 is TGTGCCAGCAGCTCCGCAGACAGAGGGAACACTGAAGCTTTCTTT.

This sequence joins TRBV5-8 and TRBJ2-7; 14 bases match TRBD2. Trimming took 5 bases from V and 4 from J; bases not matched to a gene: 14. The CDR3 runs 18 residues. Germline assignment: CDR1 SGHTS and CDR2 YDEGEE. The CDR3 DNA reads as TGTGCCAGCAGGGCAGGGGTTTTGACTAGCGGGAGGGATTACGAGCAGTACTTC. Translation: CASRAGVLTSGRDYEQYF.

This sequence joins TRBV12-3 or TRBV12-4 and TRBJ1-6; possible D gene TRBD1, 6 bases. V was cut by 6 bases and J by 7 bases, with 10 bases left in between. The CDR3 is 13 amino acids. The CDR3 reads CASRIGGNSPLHF. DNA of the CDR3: TGTGCCAGCAGAATAGGGGGGAATTCACCCCTCCACTTT.

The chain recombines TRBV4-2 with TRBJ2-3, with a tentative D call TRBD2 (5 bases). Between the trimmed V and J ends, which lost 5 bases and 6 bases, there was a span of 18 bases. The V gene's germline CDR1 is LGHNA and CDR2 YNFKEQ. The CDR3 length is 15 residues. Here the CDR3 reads CASSGRTLAPDTQYF. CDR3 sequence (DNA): TGTGCCAGCAGCGGCCGGACCCTAGCACCGGATACGCAGTATTTT.

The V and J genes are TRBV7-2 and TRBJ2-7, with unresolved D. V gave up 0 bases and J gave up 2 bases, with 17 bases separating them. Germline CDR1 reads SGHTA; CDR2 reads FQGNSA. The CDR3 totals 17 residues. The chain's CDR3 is CASSLASGPTAPYEQYF. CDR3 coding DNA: TGTGCCAGCAGCTTAGCCTCCGGACCCACCGCCCCCTACGAGCAGTACTTC.

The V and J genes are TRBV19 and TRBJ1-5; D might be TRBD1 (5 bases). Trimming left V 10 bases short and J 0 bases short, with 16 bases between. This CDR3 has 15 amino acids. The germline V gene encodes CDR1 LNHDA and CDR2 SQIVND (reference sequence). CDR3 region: CAISRGGNSNQPQHF. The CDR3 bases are TGTGCCATCTCCCGGGGGGGGAATAGCAATCAGCCCCAGCATTTT.

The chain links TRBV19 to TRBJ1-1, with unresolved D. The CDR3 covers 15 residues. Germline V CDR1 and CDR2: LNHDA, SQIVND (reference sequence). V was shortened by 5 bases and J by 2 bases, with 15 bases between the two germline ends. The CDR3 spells CASSPRTPLNTEAFF. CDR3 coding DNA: TGTGCCAGTAGTCCCCGCACTCCCCTTAACACTGAAGCTTTCTTT. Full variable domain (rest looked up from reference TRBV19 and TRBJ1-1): DGGITQSPKYLFRKEGQNVTLSCEQNLNHDAMYWYRQDPGQGLRLIYYSQIVNDFQKGDIAEGYSVSREKKESFPLTVTSAQKNPTAFYLCASSPRTPLNTEAFFGQGTRLTVV.

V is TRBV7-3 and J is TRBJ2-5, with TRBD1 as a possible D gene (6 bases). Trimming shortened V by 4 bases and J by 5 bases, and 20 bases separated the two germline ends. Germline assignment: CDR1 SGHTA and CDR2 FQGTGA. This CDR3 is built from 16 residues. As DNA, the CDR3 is TGTGCCAGCAGCTCTCTAAGTGTCTCAAGGGGGGAGACCCAGTACTTC. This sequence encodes CASSSLSVSRGETQYF. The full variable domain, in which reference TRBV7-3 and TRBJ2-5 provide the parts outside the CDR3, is GAGVSQTPSNKVTEKGKYVELRCDPISGHTALYWYRQSLGQGPEFLIYFQGTGAADDSGLPNDRFFAVRPEGSVSTLKIQRTERGDSAVYLCASSSLSVSRGETQYFGPGTRLLVL.

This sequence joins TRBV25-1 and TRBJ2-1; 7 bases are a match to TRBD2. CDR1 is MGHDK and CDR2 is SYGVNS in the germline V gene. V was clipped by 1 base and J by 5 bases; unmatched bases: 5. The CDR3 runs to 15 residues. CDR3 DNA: TGTGCCAGCAGTGAATTGGGTCGGGAGGACAATGAGCAGTTCTTC. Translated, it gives CASSELGREDNEQFF.

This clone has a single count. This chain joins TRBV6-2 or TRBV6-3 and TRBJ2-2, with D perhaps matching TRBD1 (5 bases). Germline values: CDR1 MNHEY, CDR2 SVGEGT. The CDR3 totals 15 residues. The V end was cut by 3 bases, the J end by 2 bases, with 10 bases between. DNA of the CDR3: TGTGCCAGCAGTTATCAGCAGGGAAACACCGGGGAGCTGTTTTTT. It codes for CASSYQQGNTGELFF.

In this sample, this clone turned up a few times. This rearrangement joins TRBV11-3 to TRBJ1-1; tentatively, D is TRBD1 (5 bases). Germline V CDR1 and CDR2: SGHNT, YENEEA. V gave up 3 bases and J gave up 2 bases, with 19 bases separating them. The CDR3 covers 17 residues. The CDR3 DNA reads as TGTGCCAGCAGCTTGGAAGGGGACGTAAATCTTAACACTGAAGCTTTCTTT. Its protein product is CASSLEGDVNLNTEAFF.

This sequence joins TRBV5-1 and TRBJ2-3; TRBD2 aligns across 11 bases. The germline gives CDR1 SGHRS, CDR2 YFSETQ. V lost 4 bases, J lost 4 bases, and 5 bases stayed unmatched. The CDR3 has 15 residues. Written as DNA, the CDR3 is TGCGCCAGCAGCCAACGTAGCGGGGGGGCAGATACGCAGTATTTT. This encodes CASSQRSGGADTQYF.